A selection of T cell receptor beta chains follows, all from one sample in a study of T cell changes during pregnancy in multiple sclerosis. The method was immunoSEQ multiplex PCR; TCRdb's version includes in-frame clones alone and lacks a portion of them. The profile covers about 22,000 clones, with 91% appearing a single time and about 0.63% taken by the ten largest. Here the sequenced sample was CD4+ T cells from peripheral blood mononuclear cells, taken after pregnancy. Every receptor here comes from a female donor in good health, enrolled as a control in a pregnancy study. CDR3s include the opening cysteine and the closing phenylalanine or tryptophan. D genes are given only for firm matches. Clone size is stated in some rows and not others, as once, few, many or a class when expanded.

>-|TRBD2|TRBV7-6|TRBJ2-1
CASSSRTSLQGVEQFF
TGTGCCAGCAGCTCCCGGACTAGCCTTCAAGGAGTTGAGCAGTTCTTC
>-|TRBD2|TRBV2|TRBJ2-2
CASNQRGEVGELFF
TGTGCCAGCAATCAGCGGGGGGAGGTCGGGGAGCTGTTTTTT
>-|-|TRBV5-1|TRBJ1-3
CASSLASAGDSGNTIYF
TGCGCCAGCAGCTTGGCCTCGGCAGGGGACTCTGGAAACACCATATATTTT
>-|-|TRBV27|TRBJ1-5
CASSLFGMGQPQHF
TGTGCCAGCAGTTTATTCGGGATGGGGCAGCCCCAGCATTTT
>-|TRBD1|TRBV10-3|TRBJ1-1
CAISPGGSDTEAFF
TGTGCCATCAGCCCAGGGGGTTCGGACACTGAAGCTTTCTTT
>-|TRBD2|TRBV29-1|TRBJ2-1
CSAQTSGRAYNEQFF
TGCAGCGCCCAGACCAGCGGGAGGGCCTACAATGAGCAGTTCTTC
>once|-|TRBV6-5|TRBJ2-3
CASSMRELPDTQYF
TGTGCCAGCAGTATGAGGGAGCTCCCAGATACGCAGTATTTT
>-|TRBD2|TRBV5-1|TRBJ2-5
CASSSSGGPQETQYF
TGCGCCAGCAGCTCTAGCGGGGGCCCTCAAGAGACCCAGTACTTC
>-|TRBD1|TRBV5-8|TRBJ1-4
CASLTGTGNEKLFF
TGTGCCAGTCTCACCGGGACAGGGAATGAAAAACTGTTTTTT
>-|-|TRBV30|TRBJ1-4
CAWRLAGTQKLFF
TGTGCCTGGAGACTCGCAGGAACTCAAAAACTGTTTTTT
>-|-|TRBV25-1|TRBJ1-2
CASSYTGARGYGYTF
TGTGCCAGCAGTTATACAGGTGCAAGAGGCTACGGCTACACCTTC
>-|TRBD1|TRBV4-3|TRBJ1-3
CASSRGLGQNRRDTIYF
TGCGCCAGCAGCCGGGGTCTGGGACAGAATCGAAGAGACACCATATATTTT
>-|-|TRBV9|TRBJ2-7
CASSVESGSYEQYF
TGTGCCAGCAGCGTAGAGTCAGGCAGCTACGAGCAGTACTTC
>-|-|TRBV2|TRBJ2-3
CASSWGSRGPADTQYF
TGTGCCAGCAGTTGGGGTAGCAGAGGGCCCGCAGATACGCAGTATTTT
>-|-|TRBV21-1|TRBJ2-3
CASHYRTPLETVTQYF
TGTGCCAGCCATTACCGGACCCCGCTAGAGACAGTCACGCAGTATTTT
>-|-|TRBV11-3|TRBJ1-2
CASSPKTTNYGYTF
TGTGCCAGCAGCCCCAAGACTACTAACTATGGCTACACCTTC
>once|-|TRBV6-4|TRBJ2-2
CASSDGGSHVTGELFF
TGTGCCAGCAGTGACGGGGGGTCCCACGTCACCGGGGAGCTGTTTTTT
>-|-|TRBV28|TRBJ2-6
CASSFDTHSGANVLTF
TGTGCCAGCAGTTTTGACACCCACTCTGGGGCCAACGTCCTGACTTTC
>-|-|TRBV7-2|TRBJ2-3
CASSLVVGADTQYF
TGTGCCAGCAGCTTAGTAGTAGGGGCAGATACGCAGTATTTT
>-|TRBD1|TRBV18|TRBJ1-1
CASSPVTGETEAFF
TGTGCCAGCTCACCCGTTACAGGGGAAACTGAAGCTTTCTTT
>once|-|TRBV2|TRBJ2-1
CASSPESHEQFF
TGTGCCAGCAGTCCGGAGTCCCATGAGCAGTTCTTC
>-|TRBD1|TRBV29-1|TRBJ2-2
CSVASATGSTGELFF
TGCAGCGTTGCCTCCGCGACAGGGTCCACCGGGGAGCTGTTTTTT
>-|-|TRBV27|TRBJ2-7
CASGGYRSYEQYF
TGTGCCAGCGGGGGGTACCGCTCCTACGAGCAGTACTTC
>-|TRBD2|TRBV7-3|TRBJ2-1
CASSSTSGVGNEQFF
TGTGCCAGCAGCTCTACTAGCGGGGTGGGGAATGAGCAGTTCTTC
>-|-|TRBV6-4|TRBJ1-2
CASSGQEARGYTF
TGTGCCAGCAGCGGGCAGGAGGCTCGTGGCTACACCTTC
>-|-|TRBV6-5|TRBJ1-3
CASSYISLSGNTIYF
TGTGCCAGCAGTTACATAAGCTTGTCTGGAAACACCATATATTTT
>-|-|TRBV23-1|TRBJ2-7
CASRPCQDTYEQYF
TGCGCCAGCAGACCTTGCCAGGACACCTACGAGCAGTACTTC
>-|TRBD1|TRBV5-1|TRBJ1-6
CASSPRGDSPLHF
TGCGCCAGCAGCCCCAGGGGGGATTCACCCCTCCACTTT
>-|-|TRBV1|TRBJ2-1
CTSSPPKRGSYNEQFF
TGCACCAGCAGCCCCCCGAAGCGGGGTTCCTACAATGAGCAGTTCTTC
>-|-|TRBV5-1|TRBJ1-1
CASSWREGNTEAFF
TGCGCCAGCAGCTGGAGGGAGGGGAACACTGAAGCTTTCTTT
>-|TRBD1|TRBV28|TRBJ2-7
CASGTGSSYEQYF
TGTGCCAGCGGGACAGGAAGCTCCTACGAGCAGTACTTC
>-|-|TRBV5-3|TRBJ2-1
CARSFEGGGPYNEQFF
TGTGCCAGAAGCTTCGAAGGGGGGGGACCCTACAATGAGCAGTTCTTC
>-|TRBD2|TRBV27|TRBJ2-1
CASSSAAGYNEQFF
TGTGCCAGCAGTTCCGCAGCGGGATACAATGAGCAGTTCTTC
>-|TRBD1|TRBV6-6|TRBJ1-4
CASRGTGANEKLFF
TGTGCCAGCAGGGGGACAGGGGCTAATGAAAAACTGTTTTTT
>-|-|TRBV4-1|TRBJ2-1
CASSQETERVGSYNEQFF
TGCGCCAGCAGCCAAGAGACGGAGCGGGTGGGGTCTTACAATGAGCAGTTCTTC
>-|TRBD1|TRBV29-1|TRBJ1-1
CSVGTGGTEAFF
TGCAGCGTTGGGACAGGGGGCACTGAAGCTTTCTTT
>-|-|TRBV9|TRBJ2-2
CASSPRRTWAGELFF
TGTGCCAGCAGCCCCAGGAGGACCTGGGCCGGGGAGCTGTTTTTT
>-|TRBD1|TRBV6-5|TRBJ1-2
CAIRRDRGSYGYTF
TGTGCCATTCGTCGGGACAGGGGATCTTATGGCTACACCTTC
>-|TRBD1|TRBV7-2|TRBJ2-7
CASSLTSTGTGGGEQYF
TGTGCCAGCAGCCTGACAAGCACCGGGACAGGAGGCGGGGAGCAGTACTTC
>-|-|TRBV2|TRBJ1-3
CASSEGNIGNTIYF
TGTGCCAGCAGTGAAGGTAACATCGGAAACACCATATATTTT
>-|-|TRBV5-1|TRBJ2-5
CASSVNQETQYF
TGCGCCAGCAGCGTAAACCAAGAGACCCAGTACTTC
>-|-|TRBV15|TRBJ1-2
CATSREAAPVPPYGYTF
TGTGCCACCAGCAGAGAAGCGGCACCCGTACCCCCTTATGGCTACACCTTC
>-|-|TRBV7-2|TRBJ2-5
CASSPGNKETQYF
TGTGCCAGCAGCCCGGGGAATAAAGAGACCCAGTACTTC
>-|-|TRBV28|TRBJ2-5
CASSFLRETQYF
TGTGCCAGCAGTTTTTTGCGGGAGACCCAGTACTTC
>once|-|TRBV5-1|TRBJ1-1
CASLGQENTEAFF
TGCGCCAGCCTAGGACAAGAGAACACTGAAGCTTTCTTT
>-|-|TRBV27|TRBJ2-5
CASMNSPGAQYF
TGTGCCAGCATGAACAGCCCCGGGGCCCAGTACTTC
>-|-|TRBV18|TRBJ2-2
CASSPFAEGELFF
TGTGCCAGCTCACCTTTCGCCGAGGGGGAGCTGTTTTTT
>-|TRBD2|TRBV27|TRBJ2-3
CASSTPRGTSGEGRDTQYF
TGTGCCAGCAGTACCCCTAGGGGGACTAGCGGGGAGGGGCGGGATACGCAGTATTTT
>-|-|TRBV7-9|TRBJ2-3
CASTALASDTQYF
TGTGCCAGCACGGCTCTAGCTTCAGATACGCAGTATTTT
>once|-|TRBV5-4|TRBJ2-1
CASSLGAGWAPPFF
TGTGCCAGCAGCTTGGGGGCAGGCTGGGCCCCCCCGTTCTTC
>-|TRBD2|TRBV27|TRBJ2-1
CATKGIAGYNEQFF
TGTGCCACGAAGGGGATAGCGGGGTACAATGAGCAGTTCTTC
>-|-|TRBV27|TRBJ1-5
CASSLFGGGFSNQPQHF
TGTGCCAGCAGTTTATTCGGAGGTGGATTTAGCAATCAGCCCCAGCATTTT
>-|-|TRBV29-1|TRBJ1-4
CSAGDEKLFF
TGCAGCGCCGGTGATGAAAAACTGTTTTTT
>-|-|TRBV6-5|TRBJ1-3
CASRKTGTSGNTIYF
TGTGCCAGCAGGAAGACCGGGACATCAGGAAACACCATATATTTT
>once|-|TRBV15|TRBJ2-5
CATSLGGQETQYF
TGTGCCACCAGCCTCGGAGGGCAAGAGACCCAGTACTTC
>-|TRBD2|TRBV18|TRBJ2-1
CASSPLSGLAGEGSYNEQFF
TGTGCCAGCTCACCACTATCCGGACTAGCGGGGGAGGGGTCCTACAATGAGCAGTTCTTC
>-|TRBD1|TRBV7-2|TRBJ2-5
CASSPGTGGWETQYF
TGTGCCAGCAGCCCGGGGACAGGGGGCTGGGAGACCCAGTACTTC